A single sample gave rise to the 31 T cell receptor beta chains below, sequenced in a study of cytomegalovirus exposure and HLA in healthy donors. Primers: 60 Vbeta forward and 13 Jbeta reverse. TCRdb's table, derived via immunoSEQ multiplex PCR, lists solely in-frame clones and lacks some. The repertoire has about 110,000 clones, around 77% of them found once; the top ten carry 5.4%. The sequencing input was PBMCs. These receptors all stem from a woman in her twenties or thirties in good health and CMV-seropositive.

This chain links TRBV7-2 with TRBJ1-5; D not resolved. Germline V CDR1 and CDR2: SGHTA, FQGNSA. Trimming pared 5 bases from V and 9 bases from J, leaving 14 bases between. CDR3 length equals 13 residues. This chain's CDR3 is CASSQIVRGPQHF. In DNA, the CDR3 is TGTGCCAGCAGCCAGATCGTCCGTGGGCCCCAGCATTTT.

This rearrangement joins TRBV2 to TRBJ2-7; D might be TRBD1 (7 bases). The germline V and J ends were trimmed by 6 bases and 4 bases, with 13 bases remaining between them. The CDR3 totals 13 residues. In germline, CDR1 is SNHLY, CDR2 FYNNEI. CDR3 bases: TGTGCCAGCAGGGAGGAGGGGGCATACGAGCAGTACTTC. This sequence encodes CASREEGAYEQYF.

The chain recombines TRBV19 with TRBJ2-3, with 12 bases fitting TRBD2. Germline V lookup: CDR1 LNHDA, CDR2 SQIVND (reference sequence). This CDR3 contains 15 residues. J gave up 0 bases and V 6 bases, and 1 base lay outside the gene matches. Here the CDR3 reads CASRGTSGSTDTQYF. The CDR3 coding sequence is TGTGCCAGTAGGGGGACTAGCGGGAGCACAGATACGCAGTATTTT.

This clone was recorded only once. The chain uses TRBV20-1 and TRBJ1-1; 8 bases match TRBD1. The germline V gene has CDR1 DFQATT and CDR2 SNEGSKA (reference sequence). The CDR3 totals 11 residues. V shed 0 bases and J 13 bases; nucleotides not matched to a gene: 4. The CDR3 coding sequence is TGCAGTGCTAGAGATCGAGGACAGGGTTTCTTT. Residues: CSARDRGQGFF.

The chain links TRBV13 to TRBJ2-7; 9 bases line up with TRBD2. After removal of 5 bases from V and 5 bases from J, the junction contained 13 bases not matched to a gene. The CDR3 is 16 amino acids. Germline CDR1 PRHDT, CDR2 FYEKMQ (reference sequence). CDR3 amino acids: CASSPRGSGSFDEQYF. For the CDR3, the DNA is TGTGCCAGCAGCCCAAGGGGTAGCGGGAGTTTCGACGAGCAGTACTTC.

V is TRBV5-6 and J is TRBJ2-1, with TRBD2 matching 13 bases. CDR1 and CDR2 (germline): SGHDT, YYEEEE. The CDR3 runs 14 residues. V was pared by 7 bases and J by 5 bases, with 3 bases of the junction left unmatched. For the CDR3, the DNA is TGTGCCAGCGGACTAGCGGGGGCTGACAATGAGCAGTTCTTC. Its translation: CASGLAGADNEQFF.

Notes on this clone: A junction end diverges from the germline sequence, so it may reflect a read error. The chain is built from TRBV7-9 and TRBJ2-5, with 8 nucleotides matching TRBD2. The CDR3 contains 13 residues. CDR1 is SEHNR, CDR2 FQNEAQ, per germline (reference sequence). The CDR3: CSSIDGGAETQYF. CDR3 DNA sequence: TGTTCCAGCATCGACGGGGGGGCTGAGACCCAGTACTTC.

The chain is built from TRBV5-1 and TRBJ1-1; perhaps TRBD1 as D (6 bases). Germline V gene sequence: CDR1 SGHRS, CDR2 YFSETQ. This CDR3 is built from 13 residues. Trimming took off 5 bases at V and 1 base at J, with 9 bases between the two ends. CDR3 sequence (DNA): TGCGCCAGCAGGTTACAGGGGAACACTGAAGCTTTCTTT. It is translated as CASRLQGNTEAFF.

V and J are TRBV6-6 and TRBJ2-3; the D gene is possibly TRBD2 (5 bases). CDR3 size: 13 residues. The germline V gene encodes CDR1 MNHNY and CDR2 SVGAGI (reference sequence). Trimming removed 9 bases from V and 4 bases from J, with 14 bases in between. The CDR3 protein is CASQDSSADTQYF. In DNA form, the CDR3 reads TGTGCCAGTCAGGACTCGAGCGCAGATACGCAGTATTTT.

The chain has TRBV4-2 and TRBJ2-7, with TRBD2 matching 12 bases. V shed 4 bases, J shed 5 bases, and the junction held 12 bases outside the gene matches. Looked up from germline, CDR1 is LGHNA and CDR2 is YNFKEQ. CDR3 length equals 17 residues. The CDR3 is CASSPTTSGGTSNEQYF. The CDR3 DNA reads as TGTGCCAGCAGCCCAACTACTAGCGGGGGGACTTCTAACGAGCAGTACTTC.

The gene calls are TRBV7-2 and TRBJ2-7; maybe TRBD2 (5 bases). Trimming left V 5 bases short and J 2 bases short, with 13 bases between. This CDR3 contains 14 residues. Looked up from germline, CDR1 is SGHTA and CDR2 is FQGNSA. This chain's CDR3 is CASSPPPGTYEQYF. CDR3 sequence (DNA): TGTGCCAGCAGCCCCCCTCCGGGGACCTACGAGCAGTACTTC.

This clone was observed a handful of times. J is TRBJ1-1 and V is TRBV6-5; 7 nucleotides agree with TRBD1. Germline V gene sequence: CDR1 MNHEY, CDR2 SVGAGI. V dropped 6 bases and J dropped 5; count of bases not matched to a gene: 12. This CDR3 region has 15 residues. The CDR3 nucleotides are TGTGCCAGCAGGCCCCCGGGACAGACGATAACTGAAGCTTTCTTT. Its translation: CASRPPGQTITEAFF.

V is TRBV9 and J is TRBJ1-6; TRBD1 matches at 7 bases. The CDR3 extends over 12 amino acids. The germline CDR1 and CDR2 sequences are SGDLS and YYNGEE. V gave up 0 bases and J gave up 16 bases; unmatched junction bases: 4. The CDR3 coding sequence is TGTGCCAGCAGCGTAGTAGGGGGCCAACTCCACTTT. It codes for CASSVVGGQLHF. Together with reference TRBV9 and TRBJ1-6, the CDR3 gives the full variable domain: DSGVTQTPKHLITATGQRVTLRCSPRSGDLSVYWYQQSLDQGLQFLIQYYNGEERAKGNILERFSAQQFPDLHSELNLSSLELGDSALYFCASSVVGGQLHFGNGTRLTVT.

In this sample, this clone turned up once. This chain links TRBV6-1 with TRBJ2-5; tentatively, D is TRBD2 (6 bases). Germline CDR1 reads MNHNS; CDR2 reads SASEGT. The CDR3 consists of 13 residues. Trimming stripped 7 bases from V and 4 bases from J, with 13 bases between. This CDR3 is CASKVFGGETQYF. CDR3 bases: TGTGCCAGCAAAGTTTTCGGGGGAGAGACCCAGTACTTC.

The chain links TRBV5-4 to TRBJ1-1; maybe TRBD1 (6 bases). The V end was cut by 2 bases, the J end by 4 bases, with 9 bases between. Germline CDR1 and CDR2: SGHNT and YYREEE (reference sequence). The length of the CDR3 is 13 residues. For the CDR3, the DNA is TGTGCCAGCAGCTTTGCACAGGGCACTGAAGCTTTCTTT. It specifies CASSFAQGTEAFF.

The rearrangement joins TRBV7-3 to TRBJ2-5; 12 nucleotides match TRBD2. The J segment lost 4 bases and the V segment lost 3 bases, leaving 6 bases of the junction unmatched. CDR3 length: 16 amino acids. Germline CDR1 reads SGHTA; CDR2 reads FQGTGA. CDR3 loop: CASSFSSGRGGETQYF. The CDR3 DNA sequence: TGTGCCAGCAGCTTTTCTAGCGGGAGGGGGGGAGAGACCCAGTACTTC.

The chain carries TRBV11-2 and TRBJ1-1; perhaps TRBD1 as D (6 bases). The CDR3 has 19 residues. V lost 1 base to trimming and J lost 0 bases, with 21 bases between them. Germline assignment: CDR1 SGHAT and CDR2 FQNNGV. In DNA, the CDR3 is TGTGCCAGCAGCTTAGTGTCAAGGGAGGGGGGTTGGGTGAACACTGAAGCTTTCTTT. Translated: CASSLVSREGGWVNTEAFF.

The rearrangement uses TRBV5-1 and TRBJ2-7; 15 positions agree with TRBD2. The germline V gene encodes CDR1 SGHRS and CDR2 YFSETQ. The J segment lost 3 bases and the V segment lost 2 bases, leaving 21 bases of the junction unmatched. The CDR3 spans 22 residues. The CDR3 DNA reads as TGCGCCAGCAGCTTAGGGATCAATTCCGGGACTAGCGGGGGGATACTAATCTACGAGCAGTACTTC. Its protein product is CASSLGINSGTSGGILIYEQYF.

The chain uses TRBV11-3 and TRBJ2-7; D unclear. V gave up 0 bases and J gave up 1 base, with 10 bases separating them. The CDR3 has 15 residues. CDR1 and CDR2 (germline): SGHNT, YENEEA. The CDR3 DNA sequence: TGTGCCAGCAGCTTAGAATTAGAGGTATCCTACGAGCAGTACTTC. Translated, it gives CASSLELEVSYEQYF.

J is TRBJ2-5 and V is TRBV5-1; 7 bases line up with TRBD2. The CDR3 spans 15 residues. Germline loops: CDR1 SGHRS, CDR2 YFSETQ. Losses at the gene ends were 4 bases for V and 2 bases for J; bases not matched to a gene: 8. Here the CDR3 reads CASSVLPGLQETQYF. Here the CDR3 DNA reads TGCGCCAGCAGCGTACTACCGGGACTACAAGAGACCCAGTACTTC.

The CDR3 region has the DNA TGTGCCAGCTCAGGGACAACCGGTACGCAGTATTTT. Translating gives CASSGTTGTQYF. V gene TRBV18 combines with J gene TRBJ2-3; tentative D call: TRBD1 (6 bases). This CDR3 comprises 12 residues. Trimming removed 5 bases at V and 8 bases at J, with 11 bases between. The V gene's germline CDR1 is KGHSH and CDR2 LQKENI.

This clone was seen once. The chain uses TRBV7-8 and TRBJ2-7; TRBD2 aligns across 10 bases. CDR1 SGHVS and CDR2 FQNEAQ come from the germline V gene. This CDR3 is built from 15 residues. V gave up 3 bases and J gave up 3 bases; unmatched junction bases: 5. CDR3 coding DNA: TGTGCCAGCAGCTTCGGGACTAGCGTTGGCTACGAGCAGTACTTC. As protein: CASSFGTSVGYEQYF. Together with reference TRBV7-8 and TRBJ2-7, the CDR3 gives the full variable domain: GAGVSQSPRYKVAKRGQDVALRCDPISGHVSLFWYQQALGQGPEFLTYFQNEAQLDKSGLPSDRFFAERPEGSVSTLKIQRTQQEDSAVYLCASSFGTSVGYEQYFGPGTRLTVT.

The rearrangement links TRBV7-9 to TRBJ2-7, with TRBD1 identical over 7 bases. The CDR3 length is 15 residues. Germline V gene data show CDR1 as SEHNR and CDR2 as FQNEAQ (reference sequence). The V and J ends lost 4 bases and 7 bases, in that order; junction bases with no gene match: 13. DNA for the CDR3: TGTGCCAGCAGCTCCGGACAGGCCCTACCTCGGGAGCAGTACTTC. As protein: CASSSGQALPREQYF.

J is TRBJ2-7 and V is TRBV19; TRBD1 agrees at 7 bases. This CDR3 spans 14 amino acids. After removal of 1 base from V and 3 bases from J, the junction contained 3 bases not matched to a gene. Germline values: CDR1 LNHDA, CDR2 SQIVND (reference sequence). The CDR3: CASSIVRDSYEQYF. The CDR3, as DNA: TGTGCCAGTAGTATAGTACGGGACAGCTACGAGCAGTACTTC. Supplemented by reference TRBV19 and TRBJ2-7, the full variable domain reads DGGITQSPKYLFRKEGQNVTLSCEQNLNHDAMYWYRQDPGQGLRLIYYSQIVNDFQKGDIAEGYSVSREKKESFPLTVTSAQKNPTAFYLCASSIVRDSYEQYFGPGTRLTVT.

The CDR3 bases are TGTGCCAGCAGCGCGGATTTCCAAGAGACCCAGTACTTC. It specifies CASSADFQETQYF. This chain connects TRBV7-3 to TRBJ2-5; D not resolved. CDR1 is SGHTA and CDR2 is FQGTGA in the germline V gene. The CDR3 has 13 residues. With 5 bases removed from V and 1 base from J, the gap between germline ends came to 8 bases.

This clone was seen a single time. The chain carries TRBV6-5 and TRBJ1-1, with TRBD1 as a possible D gene (5 bases). The V end was cut by 7 bases, the J end by 1 base, with 10 bases between. The CDR3 has 13 amino acids. Germline assignment: CDR1 MNHEY and CDR2 SVGAGI. CDR3 in amino acids: CASTETENTEAFF. The CDR3 nucleotides are TGTGCCAGCACCGAGACAGAGAACACTGAAGCTTTCTTT.

The CDR3 sequence: CASQVGNTEAFF. CDR3 bases: TGTGCCAGCCAAGTCGGGAACACTGAAGCTTTCTTT. The genes are TRBV6-5 and TRBJ1-1; D is ambiguous. Trimming stripped 8 bases from V and 1 base from J, with 8 bases between. The CDR3 has 12 amino acids. Germline V CDR1 and CDR2: MNHEY, SVGAGI.

The CDR3 DNA follows: TGTGCCAGCAGTTCCTCACTAGCGGGAGTCGGGTACGAGCAGTACTTC. This gives the protein CASSSSLAGVGYEQYF. The chain is built from TRBV27 and TRBJ2-7; 11 positions agree with TRBD2. CDR3 length equals 16 residues. V dropped 4 bases and J dropped 4; count of bases not matched to a gene: 9. Germline V gene lookup returns CDR1 MNHEY and CDR2 SMNVEV (reference sequence).

Concerning this clone: A read error may account for a junction end that differs from germline. The sample has other DNA sequences that encode this CDR3 too. V gene TRBV7-9 combines with J gene TRBJ2-7, with D possibly being TRBD1 (6 bases). This CDR3 has 16 residues. Germline CDR1 is SEHNR and CDR2 is FQNEAQ (reference sequence). The CDR3 DNA is TGCGCCAGCAGCCCCAAGGCAGGGGCCAACCCCTACGAGCAGTACTTC. Translated, it gives CASSPKAGANPYEQYF.

V usage is TRBV10-3 and J usage is TRBJ2-3; 11 positions match TRBD2. Germline V gene data show CDR1 as ENHRY and CDR2 as SYGVKD. J was trimmed by 3 bases and V by 4 bases; bases with no gene match: 3. The CDR3 consists of 15 residues. Written as DNA, the CDR3 is TGTGCCATCAGTGTGACTAGCGGGACAACAGATACGCAGTATTTT. Translating gives CAISVTSGTTDTQYF.

The chain recombines TRBV11-3 with TRBJ2-5; TRBD1 agrees at 8 bases. The CDR3 is made up of 14 amino acids. The germline V gene has CDR1 SGHNT and CDR2 YENEEA. V shed 3 bases and J 5 bases; nucleotides not matched to a gene: 5. CDR3 bases: TGTGCCAGCAGCTTTACAGGGGGGATGGAGACCCAGTACTTC. This sequence encodes CASSFTGGMETQYF.